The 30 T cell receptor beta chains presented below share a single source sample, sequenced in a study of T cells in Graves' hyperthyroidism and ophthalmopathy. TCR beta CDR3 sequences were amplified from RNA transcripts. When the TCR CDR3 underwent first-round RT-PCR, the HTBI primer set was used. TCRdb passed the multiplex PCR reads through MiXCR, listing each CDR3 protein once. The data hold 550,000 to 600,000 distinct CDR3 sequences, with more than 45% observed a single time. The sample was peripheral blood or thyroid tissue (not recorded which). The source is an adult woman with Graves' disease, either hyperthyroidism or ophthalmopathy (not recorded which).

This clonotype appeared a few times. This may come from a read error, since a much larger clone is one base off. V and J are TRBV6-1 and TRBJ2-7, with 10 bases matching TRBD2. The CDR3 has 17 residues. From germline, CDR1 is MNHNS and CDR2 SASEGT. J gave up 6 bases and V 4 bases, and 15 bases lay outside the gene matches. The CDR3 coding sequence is TGTGCCAGCAGTGGCGGGTCCGCCGGCCTAGCGGGAGTCGAGCAGTACTTC. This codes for CASSGGSAGLAGVEQYF.

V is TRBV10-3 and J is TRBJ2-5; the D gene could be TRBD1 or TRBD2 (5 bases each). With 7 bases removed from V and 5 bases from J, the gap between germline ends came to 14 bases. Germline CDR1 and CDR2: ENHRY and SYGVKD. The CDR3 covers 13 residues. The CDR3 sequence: CAIKGHTGETQYF. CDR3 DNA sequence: TGTGCCATCAAAGGACACACGGGGGAGACCCAGTACTTC.

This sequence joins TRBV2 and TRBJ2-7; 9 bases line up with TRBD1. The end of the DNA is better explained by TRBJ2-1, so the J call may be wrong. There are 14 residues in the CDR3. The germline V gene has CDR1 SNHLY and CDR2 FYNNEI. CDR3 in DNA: TGTGCCACCATAGTACGGACAGGGGTGAATGAGCAGTTCTTC. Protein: CATIVRTGVNEQFF.

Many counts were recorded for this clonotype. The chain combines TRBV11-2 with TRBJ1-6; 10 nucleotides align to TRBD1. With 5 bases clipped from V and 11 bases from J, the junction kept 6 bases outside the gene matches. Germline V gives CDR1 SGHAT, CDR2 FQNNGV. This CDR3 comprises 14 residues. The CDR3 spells CASSTPGQGTPLHF. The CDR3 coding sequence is TGTGCCAGCAGCACGCCGGGACAGGGGACACCCCTCCACTTT.

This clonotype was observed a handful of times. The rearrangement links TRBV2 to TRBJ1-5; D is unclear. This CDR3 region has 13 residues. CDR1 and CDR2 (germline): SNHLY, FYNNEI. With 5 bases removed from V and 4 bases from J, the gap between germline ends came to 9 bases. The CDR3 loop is CASSRYMNQPQHF. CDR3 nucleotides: TGTGCCAGCAGTAGATACATGAATCAGCCCCAGCATTTT.

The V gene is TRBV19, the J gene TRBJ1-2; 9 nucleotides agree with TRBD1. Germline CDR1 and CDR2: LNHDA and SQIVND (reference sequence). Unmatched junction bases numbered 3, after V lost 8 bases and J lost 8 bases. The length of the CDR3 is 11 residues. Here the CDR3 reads CASGTGRGYTF. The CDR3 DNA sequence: TGTGCCAGTGGGACAGGGCGAGGCTACACCTTC.

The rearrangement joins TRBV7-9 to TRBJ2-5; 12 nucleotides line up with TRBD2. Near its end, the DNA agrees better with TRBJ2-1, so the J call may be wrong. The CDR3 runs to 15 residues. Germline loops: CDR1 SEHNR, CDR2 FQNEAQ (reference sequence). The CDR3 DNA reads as TGTGCCAGCAGCATGACTAGCGGGAGAATCAATGAGCAGTTCTTC. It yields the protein CASSMTSGRINEQFF.

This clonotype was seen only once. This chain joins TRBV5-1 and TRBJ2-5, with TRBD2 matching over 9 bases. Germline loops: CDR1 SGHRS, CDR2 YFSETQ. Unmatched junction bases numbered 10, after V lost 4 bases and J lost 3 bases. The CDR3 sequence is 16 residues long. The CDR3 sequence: CASSPLLSGRKETQYF. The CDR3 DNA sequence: TGCGCCAGCAGCCCCCTACTTAGCGGGAGAAAAGAGACCCAGTACTTC.

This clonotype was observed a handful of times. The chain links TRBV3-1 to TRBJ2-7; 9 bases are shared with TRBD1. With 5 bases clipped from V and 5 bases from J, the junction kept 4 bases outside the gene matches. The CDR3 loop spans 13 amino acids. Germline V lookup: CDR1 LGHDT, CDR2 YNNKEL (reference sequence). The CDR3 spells CASSSDRGNEQYF. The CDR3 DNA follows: TGTGCCAGCAGCTCCGACAGGGGGAACGAGCAGTACTTC.

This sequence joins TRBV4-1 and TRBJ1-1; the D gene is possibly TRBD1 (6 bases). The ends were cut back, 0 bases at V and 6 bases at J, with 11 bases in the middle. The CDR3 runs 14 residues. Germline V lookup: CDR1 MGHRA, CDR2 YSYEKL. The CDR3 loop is CASSQDRGGAEAFF. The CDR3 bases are TGCGCCAGCAGCCAAGATCGGGGGGGCGCTGAAGCTTTCTTT.

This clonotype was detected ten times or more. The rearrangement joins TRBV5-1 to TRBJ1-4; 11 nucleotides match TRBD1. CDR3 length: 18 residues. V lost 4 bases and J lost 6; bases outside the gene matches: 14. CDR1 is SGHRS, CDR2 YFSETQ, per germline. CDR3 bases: TGCGCCAGCAGCCTCGGGACAGGGGGATTCCGTTTTGATGAAAAACTGTTTTTT. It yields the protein CASSLGTGGFRFDEKLFF. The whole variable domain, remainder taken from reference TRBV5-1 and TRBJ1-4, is KAGVTQTPRYLIKTRGQQVTLSCSPISGHRSVSWYQQTPGQGLQFLFEYFSETQRNKGNFPGRFSGRQFSNSRSEMNVSTLELGDSALYLCASSLGTGGFRFDEKLFFGSGTQLSVL.

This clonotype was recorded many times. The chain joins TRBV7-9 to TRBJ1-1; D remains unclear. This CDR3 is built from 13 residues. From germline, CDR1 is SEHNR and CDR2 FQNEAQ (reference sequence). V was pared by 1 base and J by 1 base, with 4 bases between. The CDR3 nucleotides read TGTGCCAGCAGCTTAGATACGAACACTGAAGCTTTCTTT. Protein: CASSLDTNTEAFF. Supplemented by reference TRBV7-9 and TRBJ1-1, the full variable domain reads DTGVSQNPRHKITKRGQNVTFRCDPISEHNRLYWYRQTLGQGPEFLTYFQNEAQLEKSRLLSDRFSAERPKGSFSTLEIQRTEQGDSAMYLCASSLDTNTEAFFGQGTRLTVV.

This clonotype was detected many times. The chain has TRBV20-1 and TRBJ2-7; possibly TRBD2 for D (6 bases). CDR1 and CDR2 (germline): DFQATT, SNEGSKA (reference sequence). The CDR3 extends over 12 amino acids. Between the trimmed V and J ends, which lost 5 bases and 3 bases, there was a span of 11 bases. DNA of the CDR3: TGCAGTGCTTCGGGAGAAGTCTACGAGCAGTACTTC. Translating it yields CSASGEVYEQYF.

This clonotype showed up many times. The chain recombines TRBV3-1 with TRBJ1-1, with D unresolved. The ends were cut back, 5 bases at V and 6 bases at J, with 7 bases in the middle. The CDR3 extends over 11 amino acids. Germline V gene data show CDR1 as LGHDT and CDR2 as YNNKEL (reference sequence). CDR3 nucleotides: TGTGCCAGCAGCTCTGGAGCTGAAGCTTTCTTT. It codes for CASSSGAEAFF.

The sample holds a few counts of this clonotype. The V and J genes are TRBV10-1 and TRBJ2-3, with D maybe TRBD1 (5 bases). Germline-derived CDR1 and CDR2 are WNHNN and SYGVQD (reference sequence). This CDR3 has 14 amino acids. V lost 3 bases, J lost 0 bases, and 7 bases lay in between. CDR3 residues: CASSEGASTDTQYF. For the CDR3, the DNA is TGCGCCAGCAGTGAAGGGGCTAGCACAGATACGCAGTATTTT.

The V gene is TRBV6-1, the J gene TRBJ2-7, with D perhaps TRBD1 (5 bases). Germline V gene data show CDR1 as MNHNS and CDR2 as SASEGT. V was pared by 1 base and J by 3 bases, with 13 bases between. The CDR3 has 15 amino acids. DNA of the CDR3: TGTGCCAGCAGTGAAGGGAGACAGATAAACTACGAGCAGTACTTC. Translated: CASSEGRQINYEQYF.

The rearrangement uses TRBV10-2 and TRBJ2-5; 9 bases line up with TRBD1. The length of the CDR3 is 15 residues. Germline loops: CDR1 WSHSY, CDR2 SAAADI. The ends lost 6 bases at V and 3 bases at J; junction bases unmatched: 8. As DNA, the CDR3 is TGCGCCAGCAGAAAACCGGGACAGGGCGAAGAGACCCAGTACTTC. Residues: CASRKPGQGEETQYF.

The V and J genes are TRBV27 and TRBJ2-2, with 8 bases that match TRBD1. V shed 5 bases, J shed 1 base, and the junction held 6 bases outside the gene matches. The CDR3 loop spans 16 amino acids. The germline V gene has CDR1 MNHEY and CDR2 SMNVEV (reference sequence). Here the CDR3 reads CASSLRTGRNTGELFF. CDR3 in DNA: TGTGCCAGCAGTCTGCGGACAGGGCGGAACACCGGGGAGCTGTTTTTT.

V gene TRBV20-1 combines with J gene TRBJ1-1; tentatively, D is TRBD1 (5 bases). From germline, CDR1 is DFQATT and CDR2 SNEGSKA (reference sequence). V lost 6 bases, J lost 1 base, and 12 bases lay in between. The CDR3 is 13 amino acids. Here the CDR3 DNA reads TGCAGTGCCAGCAGGGCCGCGAACACTGAAGCTTTCTTT. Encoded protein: CSASRAANTEAFF.

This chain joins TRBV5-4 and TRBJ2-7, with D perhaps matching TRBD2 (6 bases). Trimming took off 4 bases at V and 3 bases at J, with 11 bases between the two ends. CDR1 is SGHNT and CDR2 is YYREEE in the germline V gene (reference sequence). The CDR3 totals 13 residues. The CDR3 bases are TGTGCCAGCAGCACCGGGACTCGCTACGAGCAGTACTTC. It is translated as CASSTGTRYEQYF. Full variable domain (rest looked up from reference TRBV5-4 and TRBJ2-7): ETGVTQSPTHLIKTRGQQVTLRCSSQSGHNTVSWYQQALGQGPQFIFQYYREEENGRGNFPPRFSGLQFPNYSSELNVNALELDDSALYLCASSTGTRYEQYFGPGTRLTVT.

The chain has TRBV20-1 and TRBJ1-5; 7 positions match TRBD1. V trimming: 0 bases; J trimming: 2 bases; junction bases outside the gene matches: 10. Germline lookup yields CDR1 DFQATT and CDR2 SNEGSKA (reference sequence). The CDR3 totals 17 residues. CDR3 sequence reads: CSARDPRGWGGNQPQHF. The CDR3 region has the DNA TGCAGTGCTAGAGATCCCAGGGGGTGGGGGGGCAATCAGCCCCAGCATTTT.

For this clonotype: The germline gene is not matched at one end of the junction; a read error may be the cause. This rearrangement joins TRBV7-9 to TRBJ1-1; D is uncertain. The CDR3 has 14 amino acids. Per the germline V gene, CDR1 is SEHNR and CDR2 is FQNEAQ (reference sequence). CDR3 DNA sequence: TGTGCCAGCAGCGTAGCAGAGATGAACACTGAAGCTTTCTTT. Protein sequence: CASSVAEMNTEAFF.

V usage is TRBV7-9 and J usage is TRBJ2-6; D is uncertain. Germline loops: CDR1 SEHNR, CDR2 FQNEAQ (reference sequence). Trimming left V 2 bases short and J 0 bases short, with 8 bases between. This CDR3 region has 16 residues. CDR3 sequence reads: CASSLPEVSGANVLTF. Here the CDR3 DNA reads TGTGCCAGCAGCTTACCCGAGGTCTCTGGGGCCAACGTCCTGACTTTC.

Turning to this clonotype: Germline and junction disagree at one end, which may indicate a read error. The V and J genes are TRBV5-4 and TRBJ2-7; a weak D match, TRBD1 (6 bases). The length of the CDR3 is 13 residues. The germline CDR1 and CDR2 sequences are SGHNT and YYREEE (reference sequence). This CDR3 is CASSLGGEGELYF. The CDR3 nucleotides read TGTGCCAGCAGCTTGGGCGGAGAGGGGGAGCTGTACTTC.

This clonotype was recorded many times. CDR3 sequence reads: CASSNGLAVKQYF. The CDR3 nucleotides are TGTGCCAGCAGTAACGGACTAGCGGTAAAACAGTACTTC. The chain couples TRBV25-1 to TRBJ2-7; 10 bases map to TRBD2. CDR3 length: 13 residues. J gave up 10 bases and V 5 bases, and 8 bases lay outside the gene matches. Germline V gene lookup returns CDR1 MGHDK and CDR2 SYGVNS.

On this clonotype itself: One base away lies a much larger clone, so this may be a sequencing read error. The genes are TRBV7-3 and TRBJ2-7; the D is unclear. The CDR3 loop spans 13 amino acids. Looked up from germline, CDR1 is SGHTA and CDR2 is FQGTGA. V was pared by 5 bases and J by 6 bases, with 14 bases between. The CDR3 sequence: CASSPYPEAEQYF. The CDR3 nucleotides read TGTGCCAGCAGCCCATACCCGGAAGCCGAGCAGTACTTC.

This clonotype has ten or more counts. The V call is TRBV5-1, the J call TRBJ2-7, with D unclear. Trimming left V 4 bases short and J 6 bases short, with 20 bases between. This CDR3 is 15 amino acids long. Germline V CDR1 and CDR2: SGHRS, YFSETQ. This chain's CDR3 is CASSVQPGPWFEQYF. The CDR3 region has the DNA TGCGCCAGCAGCGTACAACCGGGCCCATGGTTCGAGCAGTACTTC.

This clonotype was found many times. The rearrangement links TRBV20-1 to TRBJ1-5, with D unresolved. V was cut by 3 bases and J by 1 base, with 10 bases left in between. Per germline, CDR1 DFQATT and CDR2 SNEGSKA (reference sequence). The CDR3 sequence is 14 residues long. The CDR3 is CSARSDQSNQPQHF. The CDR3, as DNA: TGCAGTGCTAGGTCCGATCAGAGCAATCAGCCCCAGCATTTT.

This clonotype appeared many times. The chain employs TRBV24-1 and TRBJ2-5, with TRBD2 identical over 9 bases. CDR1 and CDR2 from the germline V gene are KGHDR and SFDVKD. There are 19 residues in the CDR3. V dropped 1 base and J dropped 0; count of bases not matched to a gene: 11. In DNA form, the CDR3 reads TGTGCCACCAGTGATTTAATAGCGGGAGCGACTAGGTACCAAGAGACCCAGTACTTC. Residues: CATSDLIAGATRYQETQYF.

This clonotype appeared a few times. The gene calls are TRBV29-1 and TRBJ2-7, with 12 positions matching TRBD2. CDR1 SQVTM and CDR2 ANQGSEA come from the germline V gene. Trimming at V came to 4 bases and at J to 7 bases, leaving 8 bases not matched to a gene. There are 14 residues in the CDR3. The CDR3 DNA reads TGCAGCGTTGGGGCTAGCGGGAGGGCCATGGAGCAGTACTTC. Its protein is CSVGASGRAMEQYF.